A single sample is the source of the 26 T cell receptor beta chains below, sequenced in a study of cytomegalovirus exposure and HLA in healthy donors. PCR involved 60 Vbeta and 13 Jbeta primers. Some clones are missing from TCRdb's copy, which holds only in-frame ones; the method was immunoSEQ multiplex PCR. The sample gives around 200,000 clones, approximately 85% of which show up once; roughly 2.5% is in the top ten. Sequenced: PBMCs. The receptors were gathered from a woman aged 40 to 49 in good health and CMV-seronegative.

The chain links TRBV7-8 to TRBJ2-1, with D uncertain. CDR1 is SGHVS, CDR2 FQNEAQ, per germline. The V end was cut by 4 bases, the J end by 10 bases, with 11 bases between. This CDR3 has 12 amino acids. This CDR3 reads CASSSDLVEQFF. The DNA of the CDR3 is TGTGCCAGCAGCTCCGACCTAGTCGAGCAGTTCTTC.

This chain joins TRBV10-3 and TRBJ2-3; D gene unclear. Germline values: CDR1 ENHRY, CDR2 SYGVKD. The CDR3 length is 13 residues. The V and J ends lost 3 bases and 4 bases respectively, with 8 bases between them. DNA for the CDR3: TGTGCCATCAGTGAATTACTCGCAGATACGCAGTATTTT. It yields the protein CAISELLADTQYF.

This clone was picked up one time. The rearrangement links TRBV27 to TRBJ1-5; TRBD1 is a possible D gene (5 bases). The length of the CDR3 is 14 residues. Germline V gene data show CDR1 as MNHEY and CDR2 as SMNVEV (reference sequence). V was pared by 3 bases and J by 5 bases, with 11 bases between. CDR3: CASSLGGIDQPQHF. CDR3 sequence (DNA): TGTGCCAGCAGTTTGGGGGGGATTGATCAGCCCCAGCATTTT.

This clone has just a few counts. This chain connects TRBV13 to TRBJ1-2; D perhaps matches TRBD1 (6 bases). Germline CDR1 reads PRHDT; CDR2 reads FYEKMQ (reference sequence). The CDR3 extends over 15 amino acids. V was pared by 5 bases and J by 1 base, with 14 bases between. As DNA, the CDR3 is TGTGCCAGCAGCCCCACCAGGGGCCGTAACTATGGCTACACCTTC. Its protein product is CASSPTRGRNYGYTF.

V and J are TRBV15 and TRBJ2-6; perhaps TRBD2 as D (6 bases). This CDR3 has 18 residues. CDR1 and CDR2 (germline): LNHNV, YYDKDF (reference sequence). With 1 base removed from V and 2 bases from J, the gap between germline ends came to 15 bases. Written as DNA, the CDR3 is TGTGCCACCAGCAGAGCTAACGGGGGTTGGGCTGGGGCCAACGTCCTGACTTTC. It yields the protein CATSRANGGWAGANVLTF.

This clone was seen only once. The chain carries TRBV2 and TRBJ2-2, with 13 bases that match TRBD2. This CDR3 contains 16 residues. The germline V gene encodes CDR1 SNHLY and CDR2 FYNNEI. The ends lost 6 bases at V and 7 bases at J; junction bases unmatched: 8. CDR3 residues: CASRYPGLAGIGELFF. CDR3 DNA sequence: TGTGCCAGCAGATACCCGGGACTAGCGGGAATCGGGGAGCTGTTTTTT.

The genes are TRBV13 and TRBJ1-1; D gene unclear. Germline V gene lookup returns CDR1 PRHDT and CDR2 FYEKMQ (reference sequence). The CDR3 length is 14 residues. The V gene lost 6 bases and the J gene lost 6 bases, with 17 bases spanning the gap. CDR3 in DNA: TGTGCCAGCAGGGCTAGTGCGGCTCGACCTGAAGCTTTCTTT. Its protein product is CASRASAARPEAFF.

The chain employs TRBV30 and TRBJ1-4; 9 bases agree with TRBD1. The CDR3 consists of 13 residues. Trimming at V came to 5 bases and at J to 8 bases, leaving 6 bases not matched to a gene. Germline lookup yields CDR1 GTSNPN and CDR2 SVGIG (reference sequence). The CDR3 nucleotides are TGTGCCTGGGAACAGGGGGCGCGAGAAAAACTGTTTTTT. It yields the protein CAWEQGAREKLFF.

This chain connects TRBV19 to TRBJ1-3; D is ambiguous. Germline CDR1 reads LNHDA; CDR2 reads SQIVND (reference sequence). This CDR3 has 14 residues. V lost 4 bases to trimming and J lost 6 bases, with 13 bases between them. The CDR3 loop reads CASSRQIGENTIYF. The CDR3 nucleotides are TGTGCCAGTAGTAGACAAATCGGGGAAAACACCATATATTTT.

The J gene is TRBJ1-1, the V gene TRBV7-9, with a possible D match to TRBD1 (6 bases). The ends were cut back, 3 bases at V and 0 bases at J, with 8 bases in the middle. Germline assignment: CDR1 SEHNR and CDR2 FQNEAQ (reference sequence). CDR3 length equals 14 residues. CDR3 nucleotide sequence: TGTGCCAGCAGCTTTGGGGACATGAACACTGAAGCTTTCTTT. This gives the protein CASSFGDMNTEAFF. Together with reference TRBV7-9 and TRBJ1-1, the CDR3 gives the full variable domain: DTGVSQNPRHKITKRGQNVTFRCDPISEHNRLYWYRQTLGQGPEFLTYFQNEAQLEKSRLLSDRFSAERPKGSFSTLEIQRTEQGDSAMYLCASSFGDMNTEAFFGQGTRLTVV.

The chain employs TRBV7-8 and TRBJ2-1, with a possible D match to TRBD2 (5 bases). The length of the CDR3 is 13 residues. CDR1 and CDR2 from the germline V gene are SGHVS and FQNEAQ. Trimming shortened V by 3 bases and J by 9 bases, and 12 bases separated the two germline ends. The CDR3 DNA sequence: TGTGCCAGCAGCTTTGACGAGGGCGGTGAGCAGTTCTTC. It translates to CASSFDEGGEQFF. Complete variable domain (other parts from reference TRBV7-8 and TRBJ2-1): GAGVSQSPRYKVAKRGQDVALRCDPISGHVSLFWYQQALGQGPEFLTYFQNEAQLDKSGLPSDRFFAERPEGSVSTLKIQRTQQEDSAVYLCASSFDEGGEQFFGPGTRLTVL.

In its sample, this clone was seen once. The gene calls are TRBV6-1 and TRBJ2-5, with 8 bases fitting TRBD2. V was clipped by 5 bases and J by 3 bases; unmatched bases: 5. From germline, CDR1 is MNHNS and CDR2 SASEGT. The CDR3 runs to 14 residues. The CDR3 coding sequence is TGTGCCAGCAGTTATGGACTAGCTAAAGAGACCCAGTACTTC. Its protein is CASSYGLAKETQYF.

The CDR3 loop is CASGGQSNTGELFF. The DNA for the CDR3 is TGTGCCAGCGGAGGTCAGAGTAACACCGGGGAGCTGTTTTTT. This sequence joins TRBV7-9 and TRBJ2-2; a possible D gene is TRBD2 (5 bases). Trimming pared 8 bases from V and 2 bases from J, leaving 12 bases between. Germline lookup yields CDR1 SEHNR and CDR2 FQNEAQ (reference sequence). The CDR3 loop spans 14 amino acids.

The V gene is TRBV5-5, the J gene TRBJ2-7; perhaps TRBD1 as D (6 bases). The germline V and J ends were trimmed by 5 bases and 2 bases, with 17 bases remaining between them. CDR3 length: 15 residues. From germline, CDR1 is SGHKS and CDR2 YYEKEE (reference sequence). The CDR3 region is CASSPDGQNAYEQYF. Here the CDR3 DNA reads TGTGCCAGCAGTCCCGATGGACAGAACGCCTACGAGCAGTACTTC.

The chain employs TRBV7-6 and TRBJ2-5; 13 positions agree with TRBD2. This CDR3 region has 16 residues. Unmatched junction bases numbered 4, after V lost 4 bases and J lost 2 bases. Per the germline V gene, CDR1 is SGHVS and CDR2 is FNYEAQ. The CDR3 sequence is CASSSGLAGTQETQYF. The CDR3 nucleotides read TGTGCCAGCAGCTCGGGACTAGCGGGGACACAAGAGACCCAGTACTTC.

CDR3 sequence reads: CSARIGAANTGELFF. The CDR3 coding sequence is TGCAGCGCCCGCATTGGGGCGGCTAACACCGGGGAGCTGTTTTTT. The gene calls are TRBV29-1 and TRBJ2-2; possible D gene TRBD1, 5 bases. This CDR3 has 15 residues. V lost 7 bases and J lost 2, with 17 bases in between. Germline CDR1 SQVTM, CDR2 ANQGSEA.

This clone was seen a few times. V and J are TRBV6-5 and TRBJ1-1; 7 nucleotides line up with TRBD1. The trim removed 6 bases at V and 3 bases at J, leaving 4 bases unmatched. The length of the CDR3 is 13 residues. From germline, CDR1 is MNHEY and CDR2 SVGAGI. The CDR3 region has the DNA TGTGCCAGCAGACCGGGACAGTACACTGAAGCTTTCTTT. This gives the protein CASRPGQYTEAFF.

The gene calls are TRBV19 and TRBJ2-1; D gene uncertain. CDR3 size: 14 residues. The germline V and J ends were trimmed by 1 base and 4 bases, with 8 bases remaining between them. Germline V gene sequence: CDR1 LNHDA, CDR2 SQIVND (reference sequence). The CDR3 DNA reads TGTGCCAGTAGTATAGCTTCCCGGTACAATGAGCAGTTCTTC. Translating it yields CASSIASRYNEQFF.

The CDR3 DNA sequence: TGCGCCAGCAGCTTGGCCTTAGCGGGAGGAGATTGGGATACGCAGTATTTT. As protein: CASSLALAGGDWDTQYF. The gene calls are TRBV5-1 and TRBJ2-3; 10 bases agree with TRBD2. This CDR3 comprises 17 residues. In germline, CDR1 is SGHRS, CDR2 YFSETQ. With V trimmed by 0 bases and J by 6 bases, 10 bases remained unmatched.

The chain is built from TRBV6-5 and TRBJ2-3; D might be TRBD1 (5 bases). The CDR3 sequence is 14 residues long. Germline assignment: CDR1 MNHEY and CDR2 SVGAGI. Trimming pared 0 bases from V and 7 bases from J, leaving 11 bases between. CDR3 sequence: CASSYSGRENTQYF. The DNA of the CDR3 is TGTGCCAGCAGTTACTCGGGCAGGGAAAATACGCAGTATTTT.

The CDR3 sequence is CASSQENRGLAEAFF. The CDR3 DNA reads as TGTGCCAGCAGCCAAGAGAACAGGGGGTTAGCTGAAGCTTTCTTT. The chain couples TRBV4-2 to TRBJ1-1; 8 positions agree with TRBD1. Germline lookup yields CDR1 LGHNA and CDR2 YNFKEQ. Unmatched junction bases numbered 6, after V lost 0 bases and J lost 6 bases. The CDR3 loop spans 15 amino acids.

The genes are TRBV2 and TRBJ2-5, with 13 bases fitting TRBD2. The CDR3 is made up of 15 amino acids. Per germline, CDR1 SNHLY and CDR2 FYNNEI. The junction had 5 bases not matched to a gene; V was cut back by 8 bases and J by 2 bases. The DNA for the CDR3 is TGTGCCAGCCATGTGGGACTAGCGGGACAAGAGACCCAGTACTTC. It yields the protein CASHVGLAGQETQYF.

This sequence joins TRBV15 and TRBJ1-5, with 9 bases aligning to TRBD1. Per germline, CDR1 LNHNV and CDR2 YYDKDF (reference sequence). There are 14 residues in the CDR3. V dropped 6 bases and J dropped 9; count of bases not matched to a gene: 9. The CDR3 coding sequence is TGTGCCACCAGGAGGGGGACAGGGAGAGGGCCCCAGCATTTT. This translates into CATRRGTGRGPQHF.

This chain uses TRBV9 with TRBJ1-1; unclear D gene. Germline CDR1 SGDLS, CDR2 YYNGEE. Trimming removed 0 bases at V and 1 base at J, with 4 bases between. The CDR3 totals 13 residues. The CDR3 coding sequence is TGTGCCAGCAGCGTAGACGGGAACACTGAAGCTTTCTTT. Translation gives CASSVDGNTEAFF.

The rearrangement links TRBV9 to TRBJ2-1; TRBD1 agrees at 9 bases. Germline V gene lookup returns CDR1 SGDLS and CDR2 YYNGEE. CDR3 length equals 14 residues. V shed 3 bases and J 7 bases; nucleotides not matched to a gene: 5. CDR3 coding DNA: TGTGCCAGCAGCGACTGGACAGGGGATAATGAGCAGTTCTTC. This gives the protein CASSDWTGDNEQFF.

The gene calls are TRBV7-4 and TRBJ2-1; TRBD2 agrees at 8 bases. V dropped 0 bases and J dropped 13; count of bases not matched to a gene: 5. The CDR3 consists of 13 residues. CDR1 and CDR2 (germline): SGHVT, SQSDAQ. CDR3 amino acids: CASSLAGGERQFF. CDR3 coding DNA: TGTGCCAGCAGCTTAGCCGGGGGGGAGAGACAGTTCTTC.